Below are 13 T cell receptor beta chains sequenced from a single sample in a study of early T cells in non-severe SARS-CoV-2 infection. TCRdb re-derived calls from the 5' RACE reads in MiXCR, one entry per CDR3 protein. Of about 30,000 distinct CDR3 sequences in the sample, about 6% were seen once. Input material: whole blood. These receptors were collected from an adult who was a healthcare worker with PCR-confirmed SARS-CoV-2 infection or an uninfected control (not recorded which).

This clonotype turned up a few times. V gene TRBV4-2 combines with J gene TRBJ1-2, with D maybe TRBD1 (6 bases). The germline CDR1 and CDR2 sequences are LGHNA and YNFKEQ. V lost 4 bases and J lost 0, with 12 bases in between. The CDR3 runs 15 residues. This chain's CDR3 is CASSPPDRPNYGYTF. Written as DNA, the CDR3 is TGTGCCAGCAGCCCTCCGGACAGACCTAACTATGGCTACACCTTC.

The rearrangement links TRBV10-3 to TRBJ2-7; D remains unclear. V lost 6 bases, J lost 3 bases, and 6 bases lay in between. CDR3 length: 11 amino acids. CDR1 is ENHRY, CDR2 SYGVKD, per germline. DNA of the CDR3: TGTGCCATCAGGAACAACTACGAGCAGTACTTC. The encoded protein is CAIRNNYEQYF.

The chain has TRBV7-3 and TRBJ2-2, with 9 bases that match TRBD1. V was pared by 1 base and J by 4 bases, with 7 bases of the junction left unmatched. The CDR3 totals 17 residues. CDR1 and CDR2 (germline): SGHTA, FQGTGA. CDR3: CASSLSRDRAATGELFF. In DNA form, the CDR3 reads TGTGCCAGCAGCTTAAGTCGGGACAGGGCGGCCACCGGGGAGCTGTTTTTT.

This clonotype was counted ten times or more. The chain employs TRBV25-1 and TRBJ2-5, with TRBD2 identical over 13 bases. CDR1 is MGHDK, CDR2 SYGVNS, per germline. The CDR3 totals 17 residues. The V gene end was trimmed by 4 bases and the J gene end by 2 bases; junction bases not matched to a gene: 7. The CDR3 is CASSAFRTSGGQETQYF. DNA for the CDR3: TGTGCCAGCAGTGCTTTCAGGACTAGCGGGGGTCAAGAGACCCAGTACTTC.

There are a few counts of this clonotype. The CDR3 region is CASSLEQGMEFF. The CDR3 nucleotides read TGTGCCAGCAGCTTAGAGCAGGGGATGGAATTCTTC. This chain joins TRBV7-9 and TRBJ2-1; D is perhaps TRBD1 (6 bases). CDR3 length equals 12 residues. Looked up from germline, CDR1 is SEHNR and CDR2 is FQNEAQ (reference sequence). Trimming removed 1 base at V and 16 bases at J, with 14 bases between.

This clonotype has at least ten counts. The CDR3 reads CASSLAPTEAYEQYF. The DNA for the CDR3 is TGCGCCAGCAGCTTGGCTCCTACCGAGGCCTACGAGCAGTACTTC. The chain joins TRBV5-1 to TRBJ2-7; the D is unclear. Looked up from germline, CDR1 is SGHRS and CDR2 is YFSETQ. The V end lost 0 bases, the J end lost 2 bases, and 12 bases lay between the germline ends. CDR3 size: 15 residues. Supplemented by reference TRBV5-1 and TRBJ2-7, the full variable domain reads KAGVTQTPRYLIKTRGQQVTLSCSPISGHRSVSWYQQTPGQGLQFLFEYFSETQRNKGNFPGRFSGRQFSNSRSEMNVSTLELGDSALYLCASSLAPTEAYEQYFGPGTRLTVT.

This clonotype was seen many times. The chain is built from TRBV28 and TRBJ2-7; TRBD1 agrees at 7 bases. Trimming cost V 8 bases and J 0 bases; bases outside gene matches: 1. Looked up from germline, CDR1 is MDHEN and CDR2 is SYDVKM. This CDR3 comprises 12 residues. The CDR3 region has the DNA TGTGCCAGCTGGGACAGCTCCTACGAGCAGTACTTC. It yields the protein CASWDSSYEQYF.

Worth noting for this clonotype: Being one base from a much bigger clone, this may be a read error. The chain uses TRBV28 and TRBJ2-7; perhaps TRBD2 as D (5 bases). The germline CDR1 and CDR2 sequences are MDHEN and SYDVKM. This CDR3 region has 9 residues. Here the CDR3 reads CATPWELYF. The DNA for the CDR3 is TGTGCCACCCCATGGGAGCTGTACTTC.

Ten or more counts support this clonotype. The gene calls are TRBV7-9 and TRBJ1-6, with 8 bases lining up with TRBD1. The CDR3 has 17 amino acids. Germline trimming cut 5 bases from V and 9 bases from J; bases unmatched to any gene: 15. Germline loops: CDR1 SEHNR, CDR2 FQNEAQ (reference sequence). CDR3 nucleotide sequence: TGTGCCAGCAGCCCAATCATAGGACAGGGTTTCAGTTCACCCCTCCACTTT. It yields the protein CASSPIIGQGFSSPLHF.

This clonotype was counted ten times or more. The chain uses TRBV7-2 and TRBJ2-1, with 9 bases matching TRBD1. The CDR3 runs to 16 residues. Per germline, CDR1 SGHTA and CDR2 FQGNSA. Trimming removed 1 base from V and 1 base from J; junction bases left unmatched: 2. For the CDR3, the DNA is TGTGCCAGCAGCTTAGGAGGGACAGGGTCCTACAATGAGCAGTTCTTC. The encoded protein is CASSLGGTGSYNEQFF.

This clonotype came up many times. The J gene is TRBJ1-5, the V gene TRBV7-2, with D perhaps TRBD1 (5 bases). CDR1 is SGHTA and CDR2 is FQGNSA in the germline V gene. The CDR3 totals 15 residues. V lost 1 base, J lost 11 bases, and 18 bases lay in between. The CDR3 DNA reads TGTGCCAGCAGCTTAGATGGACACCGCCCAGAGGCCCAGCATTTT. Amino acids: CASSLDGHRPEAQHF.

This clonotype was counted ten times or more. This chain uses TRBV6-1 with TRBJ2-1; D remains unclear. This CDR3 spans 11 amino acids. Looked up from germline, CDR1 is MNHNS and CDR2 is SASEGT. V lost 3 bases and J 8 bases, leaving 5 bases between the germline ends. This CDR3 is CASSEVYEQFF. The CDR3 coding sequence is TGTGCCAGCAGTGAGGTCTATGAGCAGTTCTTC.

The chain has TRBV20-1 and TRBJ2-1, with D possibly being TRBD1 (6 bases). V dropped 4 bases and J dropped 6 bases, with 16 bases sitting between them. The CDR3 spans 14 residues. Germline V gene lookup returns CDR1 DFQATT and CDR2 SNEGSKA (reference sequence). The DNA of the CDR3 is TGCAGTGCTACCCATCCCCAACAGGGCAATGAGCAGTTCTTC. Amino acids: CSATHPQQGNEQFF.